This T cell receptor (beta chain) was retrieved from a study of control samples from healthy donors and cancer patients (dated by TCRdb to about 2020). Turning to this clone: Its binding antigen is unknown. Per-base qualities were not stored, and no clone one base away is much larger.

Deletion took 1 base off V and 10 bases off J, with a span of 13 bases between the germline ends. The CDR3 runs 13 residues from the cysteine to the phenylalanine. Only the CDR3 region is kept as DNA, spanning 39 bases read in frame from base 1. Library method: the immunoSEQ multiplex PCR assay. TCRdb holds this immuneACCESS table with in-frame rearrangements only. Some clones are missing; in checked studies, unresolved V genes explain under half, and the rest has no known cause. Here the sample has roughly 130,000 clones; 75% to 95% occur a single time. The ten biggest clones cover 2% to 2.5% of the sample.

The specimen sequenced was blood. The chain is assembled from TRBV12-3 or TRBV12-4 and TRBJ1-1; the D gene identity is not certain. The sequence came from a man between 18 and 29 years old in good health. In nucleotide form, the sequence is TGTGCCAGCAGTTTAGAAGCAGCTCGCGTAGCTTTCTTT. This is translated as CASSLEAARVAFF.